The 17 T cell receptor beta chains below were found in one sample sequenced in a study of blood T cells in healthy people across ages. A second about 7 to 11 cycle PCR used barcoded and J-beta primers. MiXCR was run by TCRdb on the 5' RACE reads, yielding one entry per CDR3 protein. The data show 800,000 to 1,000,000 distinct CDR3 sequences, about 48% seen once. The sequenced sample consisted of blood. Receptors originate from a man younger than 40 in good health.

This clonotype was observed a few times. This sequence joins TRBV21-1 and TRBJ1-2; TRBD1, the table's D call, lacks a check against the DNA. TRBV21-1 represents a pseudogene. CDR3 length: 17 amino acids. The CDR3 spells CASEGKGGVRGLYGYTF. The CDR3 region has the DNA TGTGCCAGCGAGGGGAAAGGCGGTGTCAGGGGTCTCTATGGCTACACCTTC.

This sequence joins TRBV27 and TRBJ2-2; D unclear. CDR1 and CDR2 (germline): MNHEY, SMNVEV (reference sequence). The CDR3 is 13 amino acids. V was trimmed by 1 base and J by 4 bases, leaving 4 bases between them. CDR3 loop: CASSLYLTGELFF. Written as DNA, the CDR3 is TGTGCCAGCAGTTTATACCTCACCGGGGAGCTGTTTTTT.

The genes are TRBV6-2 or TRBV6-3 and TRBJ1-2; D ambiguous. The CDR3 consists of 13 residues. From germline, CDR1 is MNHEY and CDR2 SVGEGT. Trimming took off 5 bases at V and 10 bases at J, with 17 bases between the two ends. The CDR3 loop is CASSDDWDRAYTF. The CDR3 coding sequence is TGTGCCAGCAGTGACGATTGGGATCGTGCCTACACCTTC.

This rearrangement joins TRBV6-1 to TRBJ1-2; the D gene is possibly TRBD1 (6 bases). Trimming shortened V by 8 bases and J by 6 bases, and 16 bases separated the two germline ends. This CDR3 is built from 13 residues. Germline assignment: CDR1 MNHNS and CDR2 SASEGT. CDR3 DNA: TGTGCCAGCCACAGGACAGAATCGAATGGCTACACCTTC. It is translated as CASHRTESNGYTF.

J is TRBJ2-5 and V is TRBV21-1. TRBV21-1 is deemed a pseudogene. CDR3 size: 13 residues. The CDR3 nucleotides read TGTGCCGGCCCTTGGTGGAGCCAAGAGACCCAGTACTTC. Translating it yields CAGPWWSQETQYF.

This clonotype was observed at least ten times. The chain couples TRBV4-2 to TRBJ1-5; 9 bases map to TRBD1. Germline V gene sequence: CDR1 LGHNA, CDR2 YNFKEQ. The CDR3 runs 16 residues. The junction had 11 bases not matched to a gene; V was cut back by 3 bases and J by 8 bases. CDR3 coding DNA: TGTGCCAGCAGCCAGGCCGGGGGACAGGGAGAGAAGCCCCAGCATTTT. Residues: CASSQAGGQGEKPQHF.

This clonotype was seen a few times. The chain uses TRBV3-1 and TRBJ1-6, with D possibly being TRBD1 (6 bases). CDR1 and CDR2 from the germline V gene are LGHDT and YNNKEL (reference sequence). Trimming left V 4 bases short and J 0 bases short, with 13 bases between. This CDR3 has 17 residues. CDR3 sequence reads: CASSPRTAYSYNSPLHF. The CDR3 nucleotides are TGTGCCAGCAGCCCCCGGACAGCTTACTCCTATAATTCACCCCTCCACTTT.

This clonotype was seen a handful of times. This sequence joins TRBV3-1 and TRBJ2-3; 9 bases fit TRBD1. The V segment lost 1 base and the J segment 5 bases; nucleotides outside the gene matches: 7. CDR3 length: 16 residues. Germline CDR1 reads LGHDT; CDR2 reads YNNKEL (reference sequence). As DNA, the CDR3 is TGTGCCAGCAGCCAAGTTTGGGGGACAGGGAGAGATACGCAGTATTTT. This translates into CASSQVWGTGRDTQYF.

J is TRBJ2-1 and V is TRBV15, with 9 bases matching TRBD1. The CDR3 runs 15 residues. CDR1 is LNHNV and CDR2 is YYDKDF in the germline V gene (reference sequence). The V and J ends lost 2 bases and 7 bases, in that order; junction bases with no gene match: 6. The CDR3 protein is CATSRMLDRGNEQFF. The CDR3 nucleotides are TGTGCCACCAGCAGAATGCTGGACAGGGGAAATGAGCAGTTCTTC. Full variable domain (outside the CDR3, taken from reference TRBV15 and TRBJ2-1): DAMVIQNPRYQVTQFGKPVTLSCSQTLNHNVMYWYQQKSSQAPKLLFHYYDKDFNNEADTPDNFQSRRPNTSFCFLDIRSPGLGDTAMYLCATSRMLDRGNEQFFGPGTRLTVL.

This chain connects TRBV3-1 to TRBJ1-2; D ambiguous. This CDR3 is 15 amino acids long. Trimming took off 1 base at V and 5 bases at J, with 14 bases between the two ends. From germline, CDR1 is LGHDT and CDR2 YNNKEL (reference sequence). The CDR3: CASSQVPPGPYGYTF. The DNA for the CDR3 is TGTGCCAGCAGCCAAGTCCCCCCTGGTCCTTATGGCTACACCTTC.

As to this clonotype: A junction boundary mismatches the germline segment, possibly from a read error. V gene TRBV28 combines with J gene TRBJ1-1; 8 nucleotides agree with TRBD1. This CDR3 comprises 15 residues. CDR1 MDHEN and CDR2 SYDVKM come from the germline V gene. The CDR3 sequence: CAGSGSGTGNTEAFF. For the CDR3, the DNA is TGTGCCGGCAGTGGATCCGGGACAGGGAACACTGAAGCTTTCTTT.

This clonotype was recorded a few times. This chain uses TRBV6-2 or TRBV6-3 with TRBJ1-2, with D unclear. The CDR3 has 12 amino acids. The germline gives CDR1 MNHEY, CDR2 SVGEGT. Between the trimmed V and J ends, which lost 7 bases and 3 bases, there was a span of 9 bases. The CDR3 reads CASTSSYYGYTF. The CDR3, as DNA: TGTGCCAGCACCTCATCCTACTATGGCTACACCTTC.

The DNA for the CDR3 is TGTGCCAGCAGCGGACAGGGGGCCGGCTATGGCTACACCTTC. Translation gives CASSGQGAGYGYTF. The V call is TRBV14, the J call TRBJ1-2; the match to TRBD1 covers 11 bases. V lost 5 bases to trimming and J lost 4 bases; unmatched junction nucleotides: 3. In germline, CDR1 is SGHDN, CDR2 FVKESK. The CDR3 loop spans 14 amino acids.

The chain employs TRBV5-1 and TRBJ2-7; 10 nucleotides align to TRBD2. The J call may be wrong; the DNA end is better matched by TRBJ2-5. CDR1 and CDR2 from the germline V gene are SGHRS and YFSETQ. The CDR3 loop spans 15 amino acids. CDR3 sequence (DNA): TGCGCCAGCAGCCCTAACAGCGGGGGGGCAGAGACCCAGTACTTC. Protein: CASSPNSGGAETQYF.

This chain uses TRBV4-1 with TRBJ2-3, with 9 bases identical to TRBD2. There are 16 residues in the CDR3. Germline CDR1 reads MGHRA; CDR2 reads YSYEKL. After removal of 1 base from V and 2 bases from J, the junction contained 4 bases not matched to a gene. CDR3 protein: CASSQVGGGVTDTQYF. CDR3 bases: TGCGCCAGCAGCCAAGTGGGCGGGGGGGTCACAGATACGCAGTATTTT.

This clonotype was seen ten or more times. Here the CDR3 reads CASSVDVGHGYTF. CDR3 DNA sequence: TGTGCCAGCAGCGTAGATGTAGGGCATGGCTACACCTTC. The chain is built from TRBV7-6 and TRBJ1-2; unclear D gene. The germline CDR1 and CDR2 sequences are SGHVS and FNYEAQ. The V end lost 5 bases, the J end lost 6 bases, and 13 bases lay between the germline ends. The CDR3 runs 13 residues. The whole variable domain, remainder taken from reference TRBV7-6 and TRBJ1-2, is GAGVSQSPRYKVTKRGQDVALRCDPISGHVSLYWYRQALGQGPEFLTYFNYEAQQDKSGLPNDRFSAERPEGSISTLTIQRTEQRDSAMYRCASSVDVGHGYTFGSGTRLTVV.

The chain carries TRBV7-2 and TRBJ1-1; D unclear. Germline V lookup: CDR1 SGHTA, CDR2 FQGNSA. The CDR3 contains 13 residues. Trimming stripped 2 bases from V and 4 bases from J, with 8 bases between. CDR3 nucleotides: TGTGCCAGCAGCTTACATCCGGGCACTGAAGCTTTCTTT. This sequence encodes CASSLHPGTEAFF.